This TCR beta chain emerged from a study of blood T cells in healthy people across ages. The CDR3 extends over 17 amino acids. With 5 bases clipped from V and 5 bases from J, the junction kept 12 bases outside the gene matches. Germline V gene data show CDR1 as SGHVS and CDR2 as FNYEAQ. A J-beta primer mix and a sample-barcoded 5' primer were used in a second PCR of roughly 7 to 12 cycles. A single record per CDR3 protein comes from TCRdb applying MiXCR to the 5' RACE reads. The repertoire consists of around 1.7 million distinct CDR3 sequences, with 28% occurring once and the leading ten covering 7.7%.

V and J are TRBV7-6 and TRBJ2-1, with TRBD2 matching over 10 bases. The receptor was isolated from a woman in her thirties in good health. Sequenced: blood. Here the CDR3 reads CASSLLGPSGRHNEQFF. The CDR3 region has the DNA TGTGCCAGCAGCCTCCTCGGGCCTAGCGGGAGACACAATGAGCAGTTCTTC.